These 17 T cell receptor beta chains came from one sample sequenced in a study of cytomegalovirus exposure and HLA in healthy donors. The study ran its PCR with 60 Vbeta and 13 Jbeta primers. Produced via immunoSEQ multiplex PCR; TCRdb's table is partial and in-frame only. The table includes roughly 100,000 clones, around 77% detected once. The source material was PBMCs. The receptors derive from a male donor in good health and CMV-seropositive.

The chain's CDR3 is CASIPTGSVGYTF. The CDR3 region has the DNA TGTGCCAGCATTCCGACAGGGTCAGTAGGCTACACCTTC. The chain carries TRBV6-1 and TRBJ1-2, with 7 positions matching TRBD1. CDR1 is MNHNS and CDR2 is SASEGT in the germline V gene. The junction had 10 bases not matched to a gene; V was cut back by 7 bases and J by 8 bases. CDR3 length: 13 amino acids.

CDR3 sequence: CASSPSGDTQYF. CDR3 nucleotides: TGTGCCAGCAGCCCCTCGGGGGATACGCAGTATTTT. This chain uses TRBV7-2 with TRBJ2-3; a possible D gene is TRBD2 (5 bases). Germline V lookup: CDR1 SGHTA, CDR2 FQGNSA. There are 12 residues in the CDR3. V was clipped by 5 bases and J by 6 bases, with 9 bases between them. Combining the CDR3 with reference TRBV7-2 and TRBJ2-3 gives the whole variable domain GAGVSQSPSNKVTEKGKDVELRCDPISGHTALYWYRQSLGQGLEFLIYFQGNSAPDKSGLPSDRFSAERTGGSVSTLTIQRTQQEDSAVYLCASSPSGDTQYFGPGTRLTVL.

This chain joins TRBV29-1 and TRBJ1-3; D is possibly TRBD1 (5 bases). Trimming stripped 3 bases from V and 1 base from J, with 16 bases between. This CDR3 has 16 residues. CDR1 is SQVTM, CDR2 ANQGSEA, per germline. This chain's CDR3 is CSVDPDGSGSGNTIYF. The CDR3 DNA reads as TGCAGCGTTGACCCAGACGGCTCAGGGTCTGGAAACACCATATATTTT.

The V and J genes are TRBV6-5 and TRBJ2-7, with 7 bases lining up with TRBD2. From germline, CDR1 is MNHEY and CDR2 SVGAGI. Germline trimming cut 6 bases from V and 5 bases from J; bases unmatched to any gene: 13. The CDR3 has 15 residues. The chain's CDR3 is CASRGAGPGDHEQYF. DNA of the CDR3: TGTGCCAGCAGGGGAGCGGGGCCGGGGGACCACGAGCAGTACTTC.

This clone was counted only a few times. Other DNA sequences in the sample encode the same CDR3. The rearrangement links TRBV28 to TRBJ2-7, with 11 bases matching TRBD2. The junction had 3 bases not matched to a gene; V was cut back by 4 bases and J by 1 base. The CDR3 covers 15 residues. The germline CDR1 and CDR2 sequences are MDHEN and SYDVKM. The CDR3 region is CASSSLAGVSYEQYF. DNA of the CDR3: TGTGCCAGCAGTTCACTAGCGGGAGTTTCCTACGAGCAGTACTTC.

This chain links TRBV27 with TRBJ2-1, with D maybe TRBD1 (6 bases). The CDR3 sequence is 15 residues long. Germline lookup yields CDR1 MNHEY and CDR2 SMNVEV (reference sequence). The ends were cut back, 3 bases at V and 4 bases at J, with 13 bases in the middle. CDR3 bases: TGTGCCAGCAGTTTCCAGACAGGCCCTTACAATGAGCAGTTCTTC. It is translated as CASSFQTGPYNEQFF.

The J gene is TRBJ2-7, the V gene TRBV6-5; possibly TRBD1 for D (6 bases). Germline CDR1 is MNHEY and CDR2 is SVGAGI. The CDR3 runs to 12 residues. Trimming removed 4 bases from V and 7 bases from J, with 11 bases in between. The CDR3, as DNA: TGTGCCAGCAGTTCAGGGGTGTGGGAGCAGTACTTC. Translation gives CASSSGVWEQYF.

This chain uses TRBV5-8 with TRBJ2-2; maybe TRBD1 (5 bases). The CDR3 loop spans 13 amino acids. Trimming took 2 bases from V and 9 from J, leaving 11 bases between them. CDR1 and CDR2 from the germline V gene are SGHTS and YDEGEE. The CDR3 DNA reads TGTGCCAGCAGCTTCCGGGTGGGGCGGGAGCTGTTTTTT. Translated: CASSFRVGRELFF.

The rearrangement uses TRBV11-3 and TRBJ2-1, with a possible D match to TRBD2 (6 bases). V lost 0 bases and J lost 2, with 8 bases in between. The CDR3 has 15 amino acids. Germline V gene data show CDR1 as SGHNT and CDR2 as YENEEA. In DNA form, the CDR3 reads TGTGCCAGCAGCTTAGAAAGCGGGCCCTACAATGAGCAGTTCTTC. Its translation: CASSLESGPYNEQFF.

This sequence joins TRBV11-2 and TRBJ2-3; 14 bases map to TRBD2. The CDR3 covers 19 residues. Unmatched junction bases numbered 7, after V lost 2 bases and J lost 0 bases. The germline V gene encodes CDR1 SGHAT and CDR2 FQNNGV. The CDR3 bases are TGTGCCAGCAGCTTACTCCCCGGGACTAGCGGGAGAAGCACAGATACGCAGTATTTT. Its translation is CASSLLPGTSGRSTDTQYF.

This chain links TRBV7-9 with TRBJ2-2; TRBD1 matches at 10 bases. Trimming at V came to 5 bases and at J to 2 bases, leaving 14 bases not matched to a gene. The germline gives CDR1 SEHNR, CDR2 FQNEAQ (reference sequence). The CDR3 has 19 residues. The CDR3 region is CASSPRPRRDRGNTGELFF. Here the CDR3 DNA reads TGTGCCAGCAGCCCCCGACCCAGGAGGGACAGGGGAAACACCGGGGAGCTGTTTTTT.

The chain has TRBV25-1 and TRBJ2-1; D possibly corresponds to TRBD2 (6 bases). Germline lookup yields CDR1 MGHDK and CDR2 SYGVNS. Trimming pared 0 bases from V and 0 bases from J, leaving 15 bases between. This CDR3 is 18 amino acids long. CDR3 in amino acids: CASSEYGGVSGSYNEQFF. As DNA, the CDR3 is TGTGCCAGCAGTGAATATGGCGGGGTGTCGGGCTCCTACAATGAGCAGTTCTTC. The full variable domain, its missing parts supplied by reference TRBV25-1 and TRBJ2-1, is EADIYQTPRYLVIGTGKKITLECSQTMGHDKMYWYQQDPGMELHLIHYSYGVNSTEKGDLSSESTVSRIRTEHFPLTLESARPSHTSQYLCASSEYGGVSGSYNEQFFGPGTRLTVL.

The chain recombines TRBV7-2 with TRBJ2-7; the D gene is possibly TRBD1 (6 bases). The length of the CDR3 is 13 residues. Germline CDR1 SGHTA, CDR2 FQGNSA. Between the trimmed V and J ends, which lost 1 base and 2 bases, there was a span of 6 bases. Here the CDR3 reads CASSLDRAYEQYF. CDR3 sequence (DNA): TGTGCCAGCAGCTTAGACAGGGCCTACGAGCAGTACTTC.

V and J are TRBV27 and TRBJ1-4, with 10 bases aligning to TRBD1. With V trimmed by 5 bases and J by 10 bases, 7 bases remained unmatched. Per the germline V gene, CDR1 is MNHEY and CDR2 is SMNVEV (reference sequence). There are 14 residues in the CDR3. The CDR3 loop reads CASSPSDRGRKLFF. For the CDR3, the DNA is TGTGCCAGCAGTCCCTCGGACAGGGGGAGAAAACTGTTTTTT.

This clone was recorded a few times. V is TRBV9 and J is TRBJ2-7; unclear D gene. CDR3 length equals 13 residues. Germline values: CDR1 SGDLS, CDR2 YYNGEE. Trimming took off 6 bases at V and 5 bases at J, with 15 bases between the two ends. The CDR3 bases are TGTGCCAGCACCGACGGGTCGGCCGACGAGCAGTACTTC. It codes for CASTDGSADEQYF.

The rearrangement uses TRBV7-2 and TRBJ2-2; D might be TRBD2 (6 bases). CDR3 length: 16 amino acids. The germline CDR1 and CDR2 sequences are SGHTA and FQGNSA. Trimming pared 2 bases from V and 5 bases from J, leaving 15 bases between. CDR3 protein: CASSLPGRAETGELFF. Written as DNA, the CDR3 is TGTGCCAGCAGCTTACCCGGGAGAGCGGAGACCGGGGAGCTGTTTTTT.

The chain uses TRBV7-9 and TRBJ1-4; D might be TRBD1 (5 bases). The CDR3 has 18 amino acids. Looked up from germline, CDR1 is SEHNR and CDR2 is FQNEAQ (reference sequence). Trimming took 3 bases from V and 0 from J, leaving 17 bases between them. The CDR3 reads CASSFWGGIGATNEKLFF. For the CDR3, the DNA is TGTGCCAGCAGCTTCTGGGGGGGGATCGGAGCAACTAATGAAAAACTGTTTTTT.